The 25 T cell receptor beta chains reported below all come from one sample, sequenced in a study of response to subunit inactivated influenza vaccine. Via MiXCR, TCRdb re-called the RT-PCR reads, giving one row per CDR3 protein. Of some 600,000 distinct CDR3 sequences in the sample, 14% were seen once. Sequenced material: PBMCs from blood, taken less than 15 days before vaccination. The receptors stem from a man in his fifties or sixties who received an inactivated influenza vaccine.

The table lists this clonotype with a few counts. The chain combines TRBV12-3 or TRBV12-4 with TRBJ2-3; D unclear. There are 17 residues in the CDR3. V gave up 1 base and J gave up 0 bases, with 14 bases separating them. CDR3 sequence (DNA): TGTGCCAGCAGTTTAGTCGATTGGAAAGCTAGCACAGATACGCAGTATTTT. Translating gives CASSLVDWKASTDTQYF.

The chain carries TRBV4-3 and TRBJ2-1, with D possibly being TRBD1 (5 bases). Germline V gene sequence: CDR1 LGHNA, CDR2 YSLEER. V lost 0 bases, J lost 4 bases, and 10 bases lay in between. The CDR3 is 15 residues long. The CDR3 sequence is CASSQDADRYNEQFF. CDR3 DNA sequence: TGCGCCAGCAGCCAAGACGCCGACAGATACAATGAGCAGTTCTTC.

In its sample, this clonotype was seen many times. The CDR3 protein is CSVSGGNGADTQYF. CDR3 nucleotides: TGCAGCGTTAGCGGCGGGAATGGTGCAGATACGCAGTATTTT. The rearrangement joins TRBV29-1 to TRBJ2-3; D perhaps matches TRBD2 (6 bases). The CDR3 sequence is 14 residues long. V was pared by 5 bases and J by 4 bases, with 16 bases between. CDR1 is SQVTM, CDR2 ANQGSEA, per germline.

This clonotype showed up just a few times. V and J are TRBV7-2 and TRBJ1-1; D unresolved. V was pared by 6 bases and J by 1 base, with 9 bases between. The CDR3 is made up of 13 amino acids. From germline, CDR1 is SGHTA and CDR2 FQGNSA. CDR3 bases: TGTGCCAGCAGAGTTACATCGAACACTGAAGCTTTCTTT. Translating it yields CASRVTSNTEAFF.

V and J are TRBV18 and TRBJ1-1; D remains ambiguous. CDR3 length equals 14 residues. V was clipped by 2 bases and J by 6 bases, with 13 bases between them. The germline V gene has CDR1 KGHSH and CDR2 LQKENI. Here the CDR3 reads CASSPYQVGSEAFF. The CDR3, as DNA: TGTGCCAGCTCACCATATCAGGTGGGGTCTGAAGCTTTCTTT.

This clonotype was counted only a few times. The chain is built from TRBV10-3 and TRBJ2-2; no clear D. Trimming stripped 3 bases from V and 7 bases from J, with 6 bases between. Per germline, CDR1 ENHRY and CDR2 SYGVKD. This CDR3 is built from 12 residues. The CDR3, as DNA: TGTGCCATCAGTGAAGCCGTCGGGGAGCTGTTTTTT. This encodes CAISEAVGELFF.

The chain combines TRBV3-1 with TRBJ2-3; 9 nucleotides align to TRBD2. The V gene end was trimmed by 0 bases and the J gene end by 0 bases; junction bases not matched to a gene: 1. This CDR3 is 16 amino acids long. CDR1 and CDR2 (germline): LGHDT, YNNKEL (reference sequence). The CDR3 protein is CASSQDLAGSTDTQYF. Here the CDR3 DNA reads TGTGCCAGCAGCCAAGACCTAGCGGGGAGCACAGATACGCAGTATTTT.

Only a few counts were recorded for this clonotype. This chain joins TRBV7-9 and TRBJ2-3; D possibly uses TRBD1 or TRBD2 (5 bases each). The CDR3 length is 14 residues. V dropped 5 bases and J dropped 6 bases, with 15 bases sitting between them. Germline V gene lookup returns CDR1 SEHNR and CDR2 FQNEAQ (reference sequence). The CDR3 DNA is TGTGCCAGCAGCCTTCCGAGGGGAATTGATACGCAGTATTTT. Translation gives CASSLPRGIDTQYF.

This chain joins TRBV6-5 and TRBJ2-1, with D maybe TRBD1 (5 bases). The CDR3 covers 14 residues. V lost 2 bases to trimming and J lost 3 bases, with 8 bases between them. Germline CDR1 is MNHEY and CDR2 is SVGAGI. CDR3 nucleotides: TGTGCCAGCAGTTACGCCGACAGCTACAATGAGCAGTTCTTC. It translates to CASSYADSYNEQFF.

This clonotype appeared a few times. The rearrangement links TRBV30 to TRBJ2-1, with D unresolved. The CDR3 consists of 13 residues. The V gene lost 0 bases and the J gene lost 4 bases, with 7 bases spanning the gap. Germline CDR1 GTSNPN, CDR2 SVGIG (reference sequence). CDR3 nucleotides: TGTGCCTGGAGTGTATACACATACAATGAGCAGTTCTTC. Translated: CAWSVYTYNEQFF.

The genes are TRBV28 and TRBJ1-4; D may be TRBD1 (5 bases). Germline CDR1 is MDHEN and CDR2 is SYDVKM. The CDR3 runs 15 residues. With 5 bases removed from V and 5 bases from J, the gap between germline ends came to 15 bases. The CDR3 spells CASSLTGTGNEKLFF. As DNA, the CDR3 is TGTGCCAGCAGTCTTACCGGGACGGGGAATGAAAAACTGTTTTTT. Using reference TRBV28 and TRBJ1-4 for the parts outside the CDR3, the full variable domain is DVKVTQSSRYLVKRTGEKVFLECVQDMDHENMFWYRQDPGLGLRLIYFSYDVKMKEKGDIPEGYSVSREKKERFSLILESASTNQTSMYLCASSLTGTGNEKLFFGSGTQLSVL.

V and J are TRBV20-1 and TRBJ2-3; possibly TRBD2 for D (5 bases). Germline CDR1 reads DFQATT; CDR2 reads SNEGSKA (reference sequence). Trimming shortened V by 4 bases and J by 4 bases, and 18 bases separated the two germline ends. The CDR3 length is 15 residues. Here the CDR3 DNA reads TGCAGTGCTAAAGTCGACGGAAAGAGGGCAGATACGCAGTATTTT. Amino acid sequence: CSAKVDGKRADTQYF.

This clonotype was found a few times. One end of the junction is discordant with germline, which a read error may explain. The chain recombines TRBV14 with TRBJ2-1, with D perhaps matching TRBD2 (7 bases). Germline loops: CDR1 SGHDN, CDR2 FVKESK. The CDR3 is 14 residues long. The CDR3 region has the DNA TGTGCCAGCAGTTTTCGGGGGGCCTATAATGAGCAGTTCTTC. This gives the protein CASSFRGAYNEQFF.

Ten or more counts support this clonotype. V is TRBV7-3 and J is TRBJ2-1; 8 bases line up with TRBD2. The V gene's germline CDR1 is SGHTA and CDR2 FQGTGA. Trimming removed 1 base from V and 4 bases from J; junction bases left unmatched: 3. The length of the CDR3 is 15 residues. The CDR3 loop reads CASSLSTSGYNEQFF. The CDR3 DNA reads TGTGCCAGCAGCTTAAGTACTAGCGGTTACAATGAGCAGTTCTTC.

This clonotype showed up many times. The rearrangement links TRBV7-2 to TRBJ1-2, with D uncertain. The V end was cut by 3 bases, the J end by 1 base, with 9 bases between. The CDR3 contains 14 residues. Looked up from germline, CDR1 is SGHTA and CDR2 is FQGNSA. In DNA form, the CDR3 reads TGTGCCAGCAGCTTTAGTTCTGATAACTATGGCTACACCTTC. Protein: CASSFSSDNYGYTF.

This sequence joins TRBV28 and TRBJ2-7; no clear D gene. Trimming removed 2 bases at V and 3 bases at J, with 8 bases between. Germline CDR1 reads MDHEN; CDR2 reads SYDVKM. This CDR3 spans 13 amino acids. Here the CDR3 DNA reads TGTGCCAGCAGTTTAGGTCCCATCTACGAGCAGTACTTC. It is translated as CASSLGPIYEQYF.

The sample holds many counts of this clonotype. V usage is TRBV5-1 and J usage is TRBJ2-7; 11 nucleotides line up with TRBD2. The CDR3 has 20 residues. CDR1 is SGHRS, CDR2 YFSETQ, per germline. Trimming cost V 2 bases and J 0 bases; bases outside gene matches: 16. In nucleotides, the CDR3 is TGCGCCAGCAGCTTTTTGGGGGTCGGTCTAGCGGGAGGCAGCTCCTACGAGCAGTACTTC. Its translation: CASSFLGVGLAGGSSYEQYF.

The rearrangement joins TRBV25-1 to TRBJ2-3, with D perhaps TRBD1 or TRBD2 (6 bases each). V was clipped by 3 bases and J by 4 bases, with 17 bases between them. The CDR3 loop spans 16 amino acids. Looked up from germline, CDR1 is MGHDK and CDR2 is SYGVNS. The CDR3 spells CASSDSGGGRPDTQYF. For the CDR3, the DNA is TGTGCCAGCAGTGACTCTGGAGGGGGGAGGCCAGATACGCAGTATTTT.

The J gene is TRBJ2-7, the V gene TRBV5-1, with D perhaps TRBD1 or TRBD2 (5 bases each). Germline lookup yields CDR1 SGHRS and CDR2 YFSETQ. The CDR3 consists of 17 residues. The V gene lost 2 bases and the J gene lost 0 bases, with 18 bases spanning the gap. CDR3 nucleotides: TGCGCCAGCAGCTTAGGGCTGGATCGGGACCACTCCTACGAGCAGTACTTC. Translated: CASSLGLDRDHSYEQYF.

V and J are TRBV28 and TRBJ2-5; 7 nucleotides agree with TRBD1. Germline assignment: CDR1 MDHEN and CDR2 SYDVKM. The J segment lost 5 bases and the V segment lost 7 bases, leaving 13 bases of the junction unmatched. This CDR3 has 15 residues. The CDR3 sequence is CASTTGTGVEETQYF. CDR3 coding DNA: TGTGCCAGCACCACAGGAACAGGGGTGGAGGAGACCCAGTACTTC.

This clonotype was seen ten or more times. The chain recombines TRBV7-2 with TRBJ2-3; 8 bases line up with TRBD2. CDR1 is SGHTA, CDR2 FQGNSA, per germline. The ends lost 4 bases at V and 4 bases at J; junction bases unmatched: 7. The CDR3 contains 15 residues. The CDR3 loop reads CASSSEAGGPDTQYF. CDR3 bases: TGTGCCAGCAGCTCAGAGGCGGGAGGCCCAGATACGCAGTATTTT.

This clonotype was counted a few times. This rearrangement joins TRBV12-3 or TRBV12-4 to TRBJ2-7; 9 positions agree with TRBD1. This CDR3 region has 13 residues. V dropped 7 bases and J dropped 5; count of bases not matched to a gene: 6. The CDR3 spells CASTDRGRDEQYF. The CDR3 DNA sequence: TGTGCCAGCACGGACAGGGGTAGGGACGAGCAGTACTTC.

The chain recombines TRBV14 with TRBJ2-5; no firm D call. Germline CDR1 and CDR2: SGHDN and FVKESK. V was trimmed by 4 bases and J by 5 bases, leaving 14 bases between them. The CDR3 runs 14 residues. The CDR3 sequence: CASSPLVPSETQYF. The CDR3 coding sequence is TGTGCCAGCAGCCCCCTCGTGCCGTCGGAGACCCAGTACTTC.

The V and J genes are TRBV4-1 and TRBJ2-7, with a weak D call TRBD2 (6 bases). Germline CDR1 reads MGHRA; CDR2 reads YSYEKL. V gave up 4 bases and J gave up 0 bases, with 13 bases separating them. There are 15 residues in the CDR3. CDR3 loop: CASSPNDGSSYEQYF. The CDR3 nucleotides are TGCGCCAGCAGCCCGAATGACGGGAGCTCCTACGAGCAGTACTTC.

This clonotype was counted a few times. For the CDR3, the DNA is TGCGCCAGCAGCTTGGATGGGACTAGCGGGGTGGAGACCCAGTACTTC. It is translated as CASSLDGTSGVETQYF. This sequence joins TRBV5-1 and TRBJ2-5; the match to TRBD2 covers 13 bases. The junction had 4 bases not matched to a gene; V was cut back by 0 bases and J by 5 bases. Germline V gives CDR1 SGHRS, CDR2 YFSETQ. This CDR3 has 16 amino acids.